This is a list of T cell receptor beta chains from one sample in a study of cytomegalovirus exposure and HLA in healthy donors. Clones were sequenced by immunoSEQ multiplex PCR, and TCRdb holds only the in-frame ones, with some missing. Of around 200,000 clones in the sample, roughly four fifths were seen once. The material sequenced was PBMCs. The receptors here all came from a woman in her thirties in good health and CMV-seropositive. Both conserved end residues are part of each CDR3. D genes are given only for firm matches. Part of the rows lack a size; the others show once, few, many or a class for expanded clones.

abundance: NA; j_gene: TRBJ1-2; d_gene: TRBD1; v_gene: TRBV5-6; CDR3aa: CASSFSGTATYGYTF; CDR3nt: TGTGCCAGCAGCTTCTCCGGGACAGCGACCTATGGCTACACCTTC
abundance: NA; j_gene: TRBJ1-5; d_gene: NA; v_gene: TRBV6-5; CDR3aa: CASSEGYNQPQHF; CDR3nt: TGTGCCAGCAGTGAGGGCTACAATCAGCCCCAGCATTTT
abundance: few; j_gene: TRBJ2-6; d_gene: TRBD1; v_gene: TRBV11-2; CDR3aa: CASSLQGAGANVLTF; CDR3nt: TGTGCCAGCAGCTTACAGGGGGCTGGGGCCAACGTCCTGACTTTC
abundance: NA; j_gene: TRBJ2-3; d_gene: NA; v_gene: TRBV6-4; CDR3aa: CASLHTPGSTDTQYF; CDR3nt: TGTGCCAGTCTTCATACCCCCGGGAGCACAGATACGCAGTATTTT
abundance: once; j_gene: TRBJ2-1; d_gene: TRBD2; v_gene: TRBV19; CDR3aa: CASSRVAGAYNEQFF; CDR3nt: TGTGCCAGTAGTAGGGTGGCGGGAGCCTACAATGAGCAGTTCTTC
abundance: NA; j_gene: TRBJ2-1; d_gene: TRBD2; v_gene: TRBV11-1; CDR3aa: CASSLLTSGSWKNEQFF; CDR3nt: TGTGCCAGCAGCCTCCTGACTAGCGGGAGCTGGAAGAATGAGCAGTTCTTC
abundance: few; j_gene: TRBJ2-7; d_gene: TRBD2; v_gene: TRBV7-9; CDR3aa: CASSRLAGAPYEQYF; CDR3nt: TGTGCCAGCAGCCGACTAGCGGGGGCCCCCTACGAGCAGTACTTC
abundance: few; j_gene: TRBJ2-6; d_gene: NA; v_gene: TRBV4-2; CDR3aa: CASSQDQDSGANVLTF; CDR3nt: TGTGCCAGCAGCCAAGACCAGGACTCTGGGGCCAACGTCCTGACTTTC
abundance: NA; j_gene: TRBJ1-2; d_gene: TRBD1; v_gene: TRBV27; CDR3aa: CASSLYRGINYGYTF; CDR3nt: TGTGCCAGCAGTCTCTACAGGGGAATTAACTATGGCTACACCTTC
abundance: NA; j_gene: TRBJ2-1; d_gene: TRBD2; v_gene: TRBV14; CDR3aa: CASSQFTSGISDLHEQFF; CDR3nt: TGTGCCAGCAGCCAGTTCACTAGCGGGATATCGGATCTTCATGAGCAGTTCTTC
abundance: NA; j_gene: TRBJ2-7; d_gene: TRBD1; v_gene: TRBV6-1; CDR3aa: CASSPPGQGREQYF; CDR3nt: TGTGCCAGCAGTCCTCCGGGACAGGGGCGAGAGCAGTACTTC
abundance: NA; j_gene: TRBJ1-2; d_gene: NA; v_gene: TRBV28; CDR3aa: CASSLMGAVGYTF; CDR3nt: TGTGCCAGCAGTTTAATGGGGGCAGTTGGCTACACCTTC
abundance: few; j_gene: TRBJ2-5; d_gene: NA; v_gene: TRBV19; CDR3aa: CASSRSTQGRETQYF; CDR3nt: TGTGCCAGTAGCCGATCTACCCAGGGCAGGGAGACCCAGTACTTC
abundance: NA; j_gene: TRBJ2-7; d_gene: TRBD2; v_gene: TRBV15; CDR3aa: CATSRGGTSGLIGEQYF; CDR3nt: TGTGCCACCAGCAGGGGCGGGACTAGCGGGTTGATTGGCGAGCAGTACTTC
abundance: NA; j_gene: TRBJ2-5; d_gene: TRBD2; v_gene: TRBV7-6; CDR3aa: CASSLAWASGRQTQYF; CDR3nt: TGTGCCAGCAGCTTAGCGTGGGCTAGCGGGAGGCAGACCCAGTACTTC
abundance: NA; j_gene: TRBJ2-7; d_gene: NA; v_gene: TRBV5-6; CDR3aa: CASSFRSPSGYEQYF; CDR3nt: TGTGCCAGCAGCTTCCGTTCTCCCTCCGGCTACGAGCAGTACTTC
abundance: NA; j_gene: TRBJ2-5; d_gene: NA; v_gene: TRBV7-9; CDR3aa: CASSLIGGGETQYF; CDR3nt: TGTGCCAGCAGCCTAATTGGTGGGGGGGAGACCCAGTACTTC
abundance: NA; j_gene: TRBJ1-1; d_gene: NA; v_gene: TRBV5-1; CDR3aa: CASSRPAGALPTSLHNTEAFF; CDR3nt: TGCGCCAGCAGCCGCCCAGCAGGGGCCCTTCCTACTTCCCTCCATAACACTGAAGCTTTCTTT
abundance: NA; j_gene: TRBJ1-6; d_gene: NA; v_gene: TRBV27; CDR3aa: CASSPRQRGSPLHF; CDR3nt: TGTGCCAGCAGTCCCAGGCAGCGGGGTTCACCCCTCCACTTT
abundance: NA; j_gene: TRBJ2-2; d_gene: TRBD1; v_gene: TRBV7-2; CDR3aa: CASSIDRGQAGELFF; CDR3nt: TGTGCCAGCAGCATCGACAGGGGGCAGGCCGGGGAGCTGTTTTTT
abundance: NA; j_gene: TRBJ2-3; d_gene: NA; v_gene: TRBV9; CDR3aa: CASSRLQGSLTDTQYF; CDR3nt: TGTGCCAGCAGCCGGCTCCAGGGGAGTCTCACAGATACGCAGTATTTT
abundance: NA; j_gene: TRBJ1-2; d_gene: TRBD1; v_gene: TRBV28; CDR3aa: CASSQRQGGFLF; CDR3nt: TGTGCCAGCAGTCAACGACAGGGGGGGTTCCTCTTC
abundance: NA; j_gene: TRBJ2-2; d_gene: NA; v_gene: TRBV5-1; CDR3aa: CASTPGVNTGELFF; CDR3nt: TGCGCCAGCACCCCGGGAGTGAACACCGGGGAGCTGTTTTTT